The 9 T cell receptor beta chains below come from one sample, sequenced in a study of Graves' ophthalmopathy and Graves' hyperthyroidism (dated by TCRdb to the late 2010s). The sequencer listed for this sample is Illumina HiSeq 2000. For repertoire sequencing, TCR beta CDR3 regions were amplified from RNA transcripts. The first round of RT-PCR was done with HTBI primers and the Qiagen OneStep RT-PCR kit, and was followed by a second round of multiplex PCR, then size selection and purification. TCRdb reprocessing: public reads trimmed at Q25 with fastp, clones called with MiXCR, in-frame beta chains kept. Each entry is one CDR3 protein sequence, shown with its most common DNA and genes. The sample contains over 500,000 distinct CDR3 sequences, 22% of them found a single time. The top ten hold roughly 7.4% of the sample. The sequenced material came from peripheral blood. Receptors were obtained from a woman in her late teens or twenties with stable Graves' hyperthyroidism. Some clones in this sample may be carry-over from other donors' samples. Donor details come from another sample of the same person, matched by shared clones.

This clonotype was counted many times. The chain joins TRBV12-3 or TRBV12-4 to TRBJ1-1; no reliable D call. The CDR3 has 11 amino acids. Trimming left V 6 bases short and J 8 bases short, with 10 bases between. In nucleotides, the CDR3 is TGTGCCAGCAGCCCTCCGGGGGAAGCTTTCTTT. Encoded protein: CASSPPGEAFF.

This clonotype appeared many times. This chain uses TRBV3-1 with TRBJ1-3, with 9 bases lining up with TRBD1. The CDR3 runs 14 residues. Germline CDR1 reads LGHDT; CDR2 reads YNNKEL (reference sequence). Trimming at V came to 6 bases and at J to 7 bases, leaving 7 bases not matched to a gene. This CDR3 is CASRHGQGWNTIYF. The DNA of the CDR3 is TGTGCCAGCAGACACGGACAGGGGTGGAACACCATATATTTT.

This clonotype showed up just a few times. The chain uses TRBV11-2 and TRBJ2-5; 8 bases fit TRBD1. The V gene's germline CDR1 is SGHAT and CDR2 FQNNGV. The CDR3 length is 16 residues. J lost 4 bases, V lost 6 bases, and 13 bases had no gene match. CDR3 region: CASSSTTGVKIETQYF. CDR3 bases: TGTGCCAGCAGTTCTACGACAGGGGTAAAAATAGAGACCCAGTACTTC. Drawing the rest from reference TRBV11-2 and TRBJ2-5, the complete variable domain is EAGVAQSPRYKIIEKRQSVAFWCNPISGHATLYWYQQILGQGPKLLIQFQNNGVVDDSQLPKDRFSAERLKGVDSTLKIQPAKLEDSAVYLCASSSTTGVKIETQYFGPGTRLLVL.

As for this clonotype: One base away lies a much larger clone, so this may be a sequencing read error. The CDR3 nucleotides are TGTGCCTGCAGCCAACTCTATCGGGGGGAGCAGTACTTC. Protein: CACSQLYRGEQYF. The chain is built from TRBV7-3 and TRBJ2-7; tentative D call: TRBD2 (6 bases). Germline assignment: CDR1 SGHTA and CDR2 FQGTGA. This CDR3 is built from 13 residues.

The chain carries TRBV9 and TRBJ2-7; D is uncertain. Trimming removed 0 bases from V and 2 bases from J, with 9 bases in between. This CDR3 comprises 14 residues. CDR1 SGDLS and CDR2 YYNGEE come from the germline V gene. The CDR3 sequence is CASSVEAVPYEQYF. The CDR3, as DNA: TGTGCCAGCAGCGTAGAGGCGGTTCCCTACGAGCAGTACTTC.

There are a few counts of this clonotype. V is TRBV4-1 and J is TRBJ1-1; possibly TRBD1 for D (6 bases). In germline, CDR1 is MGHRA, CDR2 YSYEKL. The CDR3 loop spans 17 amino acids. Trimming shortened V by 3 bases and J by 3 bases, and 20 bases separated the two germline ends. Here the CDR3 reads CASSHPLGGPWDTEAFF. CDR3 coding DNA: TGCGCCAGCAGCCATCCATTGGGGGGCCCATGGGACACTGAAGCTTTCTTT.

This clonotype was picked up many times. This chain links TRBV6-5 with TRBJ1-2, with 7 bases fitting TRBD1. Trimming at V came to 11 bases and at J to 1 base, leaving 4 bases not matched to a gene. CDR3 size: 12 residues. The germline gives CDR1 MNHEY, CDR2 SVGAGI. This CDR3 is CAGRDSNYGYTF. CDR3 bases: TGTGCCGGACGGGACAGTAACTATGGCTACACCTTC.

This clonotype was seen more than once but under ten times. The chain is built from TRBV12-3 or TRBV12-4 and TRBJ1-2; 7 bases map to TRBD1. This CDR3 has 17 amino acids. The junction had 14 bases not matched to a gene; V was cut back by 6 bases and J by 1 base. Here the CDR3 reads CASRGWQGGSRNYGYTF. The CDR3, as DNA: TGTGCCAGCAGGGGGTGGCAGGGGGGATCACGTAACTATGGCTACACCTTC.

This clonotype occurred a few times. The CDR3 nucleotides are TGTGCCAGCAGCCACGGGGCGGAAAACACTGAAGCTTTCTTT. This encodes CASSHGAENTEAFF. The rearrangement links TRBV6-2 or TRBV6-3 to TRBJ1-1, with a tentative D call TRBD1 (5 bases). CDR1 and CDR2 from the germline V gene are MNHEY and SVGEGT. Between the trimmed V and J ends, which lost 6 bases and 2 bases, there was a span of 13 bases. CDR3 length: 14 amino acids.